These 26 T cell receptor beta chains share one sample of origin, sequenced in a study of T cell changes during pregnancy in multiple sclerosis. Profiled with immunoSEQ multiplex PCR; TCRdb holds only in-frame clones, not every one. The repertoire holds tens of thousands of clones, with 80% to 95% as singletons. Here the sequenced sample was peripheral blood, taken in the first trimester of pregnancy. The receptor set was obtained from a female donor with multiple sclerosis, enrolled in a pregnancy study.

The genes are TRBV5-4 and TRBJ2-5; 7 positions match TRBD2. The CDR3 covers 16 residues. CDR1 and CDR2 from the germline V gene are SGHNT and YYREEE (reference sequence). V lost 1 base, J lost 5 bases, and 11 bases stayed unmatched. The CDR3 loop reads CASSLSLRGEGETQYF. CDR3 nucleotide sequence: TGTGCCAGCAGCTTGTCCCTCCGGGGGGAGGGTGAGACCCAGTACTTC. Full variable domain (missing parts from reference TRBV5-4 and TRBJ2-5): ETGVTQSPTHLIKTRGQQVTLRCSSQSGHNTVSWYQQALGQGPQFIFQYYREEENGRGNFPPRFSGLQFPNYSSELNVNALELDDSALYLCASSLSLRGEGETQYFGPGTRLLVL.

The chain joins TRBV27 to TRBJ2-3; 8 bases agree with TRBD2. With 2 bases clipped from V and 4 bases from J, the junction kept 5 bases outside the gene matches. There are 15 residues in the CDR3. Germline V gene sequence: CDR1 MNHEY, CDR2 SMNVEV (reference sequence). The CDR3 loop is CASSLDGTRADTQYF. In nucleotides, the CDR3 is TGTGCCAGCAGTTTAGACGGGACTAGGGCAGATACGCAGTATTTT.

The chain is built from TRBV7-6 and TRBJ2-7, with 8 bases aligning to TRBD2. The CDR3 runs to 15 residues. V trimming: 3 bases; J trimming: 3 bases; junction bases outside the gene matches: 7. Germline V gene data show CDR1 as SGHVS and CDR2 as FNYEAQ. CDR3 sequence reads: CASSFVAGGLYEQYF. The CDR3 DNA is TGTGCCAGCAGCTTCGTCGCGGGGGGCCTCTACGAGCAGTACTTC.

This rearrangement joins TRBV19 to TRBJ2-4; 9 nucleotides align to TRBD2. CDR3 size: 18 residues. V lost 5 bases and J lost 0; bases outside the gene matches: 11. The germline CDR1 and CDR2 sequences are LNHDA and SQIVND (reference sequence). The DNA of the CDR3 is TGTGCCAGTAGTCCCGAGCGGGGGGCCCCTTTAGCCAAAAACATTCAGTACTTC. Protein product: CASSPERGAPLAKNIQYF.

This chain connects TRBV25-1 to TRBJ1-1, with 11 bases matching TRBD1. From germline, CDR1 is MGHDK and CDR2 SYGVNS. This CDR3 comprises 13 residues. The trim removed 7 bases at V and 5 bases at J, leaving 3 bases unmatched. This chain's CDR3 is CASTDRGLTEAFF. The CDR3 DNA is TGTGCCAGCACGGACAGGGGGCTTACTGAAGCTTTCTTT.

The rearrangement uses TRBV7-2 and TRBJ2-3; 8 nucleotides line up with TRBD2. Germline V gene data show CDR1 as SGHTA and CDR2 as FQGNSA. CDR3 length: 13 amino acids. V lost 5 bases, J lost 6 bases, and 4 bases stayed unmatched. CDR3 region: CASSATSADTQYF. In DNA, the CDR3 is TGTGCCAGCAGCGCGACTAGCGCGGATACGCAGTATTTT.

The chain is built from TRBV7-2 and TRBJ2-1; TRBD2 matches at 8 bases. The CDR3 extends over 16 amino acids. Germline V gives CDR1 SGHTA, CDR2 FQGNSA. V was pared by 7 bases and J by 0 bases, with 8 bases of the junction left unmatched. CDR3 protein: CASNVRGGSSYNEQFF. CDR3 coding DNA: TGTGCCAGCAACGTACGGGGGGGTAGCTCCTACAATGAGCAGTTCTTC.

The rearrangement uses TRBV7-9 and TRBJ2-7; 11 bases match TRBD1. Per germline, CDR1 SEHNR and CDR2 FQNEAQ (reference sequence). V trimming: 5 bases; J trimming: 3 bases; junction bases outside the gene matches: 3. CDR3 length: 14 amino acids. In nucleotides, the CDR3 is TGTGCCAGCAGCCGGACAGGGGGCGGCTACGAGCAGTACTTC. Translated: CASSRTGGGYEQYF.

The chain links TRBV14 to TRBJ2-3, with 10 bases identical to TRBD2. Germline CDR1 SGHDN, CDR2 FVKESK. This CDR3 region has 12 residues. V shed 9 bases and J 4 bases; nucleotides not matched to a gene: 1. The CDR3 DNA reads as TGTGCCAGTGGACTAGCGGCAGATACGCAGTATTTT. Translation: CASGLAADTQYF.

This sequence joins TRBV19 and TRBJ1-1; 9 bases align to TRBD1. The CDR3 has 16 amino acids. Unmatched junction bases numbered 11, after V lost 5 bases and J lost 4 bases. The germline gives CDR1 LNHDA, CDR2 SQIVND (reference sequence). The CDR3 protein is CASSPYAGQGFTEAFF. In DNA, the CDR3 is TGTGCCAGTAGTCCTTATGCCGGACAGGGGTTCACTGAAGCTTTCTTT.

The chain uses TRBV6-5 and TRBJ2-7, with TRBD2 matching over 8 bases. CDR1 and CDR2 from the germline V gene are MNHEY and SVGAGI. The CDR3 is made up of 15 amino acids. V trimming: 0 bases; J trimming: 4 bases; junction bases outside the gene matches: 5. CDR3 sequence reads: CASSYSAGGGYEQYF. CDR3 bases: TGTGCCAGCAGTTACTCGGCGGGGGGCGGGTACGAGCAGTACTTC.

The rearrangement links TRBV27 to TRBJ1-1, with 7 bases aligning to TRBD1. V lost 1 base, J lost 3 bases, and 8 bases stayed unmatched. This CDR3 is built from 16 residues. Germline CDR1 and CDR2: MNHEY and SMNVEV (reference sequence). The CDR3 spells CASSLYPGRGDTEAFF. CDR3 bases: TGTGCCAGCAGTTTATATCCCGGCAGGGGGGACACTGAAGCTTTCTTT.

This chain uses TRBV7-3 with TRBJ2-1; TRBD2 agrees at 7 bases. V was clipped by 3 bases and J by 5 bases; unmatched bases: 7. The germline CDR1 and CDR2 sequences are SGHTA and FQGTGA. The CDR3 sequence is 15 residues long. This chain's CDR3 is CASSFSGGTHNEQFF. CDR3 coding DNA: TGTGCCAGCAGCTTCTCCGGGGGGACCCACAATGAGCAGTTCTTC.

This rearrangement joins TRBV4-3 to TRBJ2-7; the D gene is possibly TRBD2 (6 bases). The germline V and J ends were trimmed by 3 bases and 0 bases, with 18 bases remaining between them. The V gene's germline CDR1 is LGHNA and CDR2 YSLEER. The CDR3 has 17 residues. CDR3 coding DNA: TGCGCCAGCAGCCAGGATAGCGGATGGGGGAGCTCCTACGAGCAGTACTTC. This translates into CASSQDSGWGSSYEQYF.

The genes are TRBV2 and TRBJ1-2, with a weak D call TRBD1 (5 bases). The germline gives CDR1 SNHLY, CDR2 FYNNEI. Deletions cut 6 bases from V and 3 bases from J, with 20 bases between. This CDR3 is 16 amino acids long. Here the CDR3 reads CASSYQAGWGDYGYTF. CDR3 bases: TGTGCCAGCAGCTATCAGGCAGGGTGGGGGGACTATGGCTACACCTTC.

V gene TRBV4-2 combines with J gene TRBJ2-3, with 11 bases lining up with TRBD2. The CDR3 runs 16 residues. The ends lost 0 bases at V and 3 bases at J; junction bases unmatched: 2. Germline V gene data show CDR1 as LGHNA and CDR2 as YNFKEQ. The CDR3, as DNA: TGTGCCAGCAGCCAAGAACTAGCGGGGGCTACAGATACGCAGTATTTT. Its protein is CASSQELAGATDTQYF.

This sequence joins TRBV29-1 and TRBJ1-1; 8 nucleotides align to TRBD1. V was pared by 4 bases and J by 1 base, with 5 bases of the junction left unmatched. Germline loops: CDR1 SQVTM, CDR2 ANQGSEA. This CDR3 is built from 14 residues. The CDR3 DNA is TGCAGCGTTGGCCGACAGGGGTCGAACACTGAAGCTTTCTTT. This translates into CSVGRQGSNTEAFF.

The chain uses TRBV7-8 and TRBJ1-2; the match to TRBD1 covers 9 bases. V gave up 1 base and J gave up 8 bases; unmatched junction bases: 11. This CDR3 comprises 16 residues. Per the germline V gene, CDR1 is SGHVS and CDR2 is FQNEAQ. CDR3 coding DNA: TGTGCCAGCAGCTTAGGGCTGGACAGGGGAGGAAGGGGCTACACCTTC. Protein: CASSLGLDRGGRGYTF.

There are a few counts of this clone. The chain carries TRBV7-3 and TRBJ1-1; D gene ambiguous. This CDR3 region has 13 residues. V dropped 1 base and J dropped 8 bases, with 11 bases sitting between them. From germline, CDR1 is SGHTA and CDR2 FQGTGA. CDR3 DNA sequence: TGTGCCAGCAGCTTAAACGGCGGCTGGGAAGCTTTCTTT. Its protein is CASSLNGGWEAFF.

The chain couples TRBV28 to TRBJ1-1; possibly TRBD1 for D (6 bases). V was pared by 2 bases and J by 0 bases, with 16 bases between. Germline CDR1 is MDHEN and CDR2 is SYDVKM. The CDR3 consists of 17 residues. The CDR3 DNA reads as TGTGCCAGCAGTTTAGCAGGAGCGGACAGCTTGAACACTGAAGCTTTCTTT. Its protein product is CASSLAGADSLNTEAFF.

As DNA, the CDR3 is TGTGCCAGCAACCAGGGAAAAACTGAAGCTTTCTTT. Protein: CASNQGKTEAFF. The gene calls are TRBV2 and TRBJ1-1, with D perhaps TRBD1 (5 bases). This CDR3 region has 12 residues. Germline lookup yields CDR1 SNHLY and CDR2 FYNNEI. Trimming cost V 7 bases and J 5 bases, with 11 bases left between them.

The chain joins TRBV19 to TRBJ2-7; D is perhaps TRBD1 (6 bases). V gave up 2 bases and J gave up 6 bases, with 14 bases separating them. The CDR3 loop spans 14 amino acids. CDR1 and CDR2 from the germline V gene are LNHDA and SQIVND (reference sequence). CDR3 loop: CASSISRGLSEQYF. The CDR3, as DNA: TGTGCCAGTAGTATATCCAGGGGTTTATCCGAGCAGTACTTC.

The chain employs TRBV6-1 and TRBJ2-1; D is perhaps TRBD2 (6 bases). The V and J ends lost 8 bases and 9 bases respectively, with 23 bases between them. CDR1 MNHNS and CDR2 SASEGT come from the germline V gene. This CDR3 spans 15 amino acids. CDR3 loop: CASAVEVLANTEQFF. The DNA of the CDR3 is TGTGCCAGCGCAGTTGAAGTACTAGCTAATACTGAGCAGTTCTTC.

This chain connects TRBV6-5 to TRBJ1-1, with D tentatively TRBD1 (5 bases). This CDR3 contains 15 residues. V was trimmed by 0 bases and J by 5 bases, leaving 13 bases between them. The germline V gene encodes CDR1 MNHEY and CDR2 SVGAGI. This chain's CDR3 is CASSYSQGRLTEAFF. DNA of the CDR3: TGTGCCAGCAGTTACTCGCAGGGAAGGTTGACTGAAGCTTTCTTT.

The chain carries TRBV6-5 and TRBJ1-1; 9 bases are shared with TRBD1. The trim removed 2 bases at V and 7 bases at J, leaving 11 bases unmatched. This CDR3 comprises 16 residues. Germline V gene lookup returns CDR1 MNHEY and CDR2 SVGAGI. CDR3 sequence reads: CASSYGTGLLQNEAFF. CDR3 nucleotides: TGTGCCAGCAGTTACGGGACAGGGCTCTTACAGAATGAAGCTTTCTTT.

The chain couples TRBV2 to TRBJ2-5; the D is unclear. CDR1 is SNHLY, CDR2 FYNNEI, per germline. The CDR3 extends over 9 amino acids. V lost 7 bases and J lost 6, with 3 bases in between. The DNA for the CDR3 is TGTGCCAGCACCAAGACCCAGTACTTC. Translating it yields CASTKTQYF.